Each of the 10 T cell receptor beta chains below was sequenced from the same sample in a study of T cells in women clearing cervical HPV infection. Libraries were prepared by immunoSEQ multiplex PCR; TCRdb keeps only in-frame clonotypes and omits some of them. In total, the table holds 30,000 to 50,000 clones. The sequencing input was blood buffy coat. These receptors all stem from a woman aged 18-70 years with a cervical HPV16 infection that either progressed to CIN3+ or cleared (not recorded which).

In the case of this clone: Read data end 3 residues before the CDR3 end; the end is taken from the germline J gene. The V call is TRBV4-2, the J call TRBJ1-3; D possibly corresponds to TRBD1 (6 bases). CDR1 and CDR2 (germline): LGHNA, YNFKEQ. CDR3 size: 16 residues. V shed 0 bases and J shed 2 bases, with 11 bases lying between them. The part of the CDR3 DNA that was read is TGTGCCAGCAGCCAAGAGGTCGCAGGGGCTGGAAACACC. Translation gives CASSQEVAGAGNT. The complete CDR3 reads CASSQEVAGAGNTIYF.

Comment on this clone: The sequence runs out 3 residues before the end of the CDR3; the remainder is reconstructed from the germline J gene. V is TRBV5-5 and J is TRBJ2-4; tentative D call: TRBD1 (5 bases). This CDR3 is 12 amino acids long. In germline, CDR1 is SGHKS, CDR2 YYEKEE (reference sequence). Trimming left V 4 bases short and J 5 bases short, with 7 bases between. CDR3 bases read: TGTGCCAGCAGCGCGACAGAAAACATT. Residues: CASSATENI. The whole CDR3 reads CASSATENIQYF.

Turning to this clone: The read is 3 residues too short to cover the CDR3 end, so that end is filled in from the germline J gene. The V gene is TRBV12-3 or TRBV12-4, the J gene TRBJ2-5; 12 bases line up with TRBD2. Trimming took 5 bases from V and 5 from J; bases not matched to a gene: 6. The CDR3 loop spans 15 amino acids. CDR3 DNA (partial): TGTGCCAGCAGTACCAGACTAGCGGGGGAGGAGACC. Translation: CASSTRLAGEET. The entire CDR3 sequence reads CASSTRLAGEETQYF.

About this clone itself: With the read ending 3 residues before the CDR3 end, the germline J gene is used to fill in that end. The rearrangement uses TRBV6-2 or TRBV6-3 and TRBJ2-1; TRBD1 agrees at 7 bases. V dropped 6 bases and J dropped 5; count of bases not matched to a gene: 4. The CDR3 runs 13 residues. From germline, CDR1 is MNHEY and CDR2 SVGEGT. The chain's CDR3 is CASRGTADNEQFF. CDR3 bases read: TGTGCCAGCAGGGGGACAGCCGACAATGAG.

Concerning this clone: The CDR3 end lies 3 residues beyond the end of the read and is filled in from the germline J gene. The chain couples TRBV7-6 to TRBJ2-1; 8 bases are a match to TRBD2. CDR1 and CDR2 (germline): SGHVS, FNYEAQ. The CDR3 is 16 amino acids. V trimming: 4 bases; J trimming: 4 bases; junction bases outside the gene matches: 9. CDR3 region: CASSSTGGAGYNEQFF. The CDR3 bases that were read are TGTGCCAGCAGCTCGACCGGGGGGGCGGGGTACAATGAG.

With regard to this clone: Read data end 3 residues before the CDR3 end; the end is taken from the germline J gene. The chain links TRBV2 to TRBJ1-1, with D hard to call. This CDR3 comprises 13 residues. Germline values: CDR1 SNHLY, CDR2 FYNNEI. V lost 6 bases and J 6 bases, leaving 14 bases between the germline ends. Incomplete CDR3 DNA: TGTGCCAGCAGCTATGAGAAGATTTCTGAA. Translated: CASSYEKISE. The complete CDR3 sequence is CASSYEKISEAFF.

In the case of this clone: The CDR3 end falls 3 residues outside the read, so it is completed with the germline J gene. V and J are TRBV7-3 and TRBJ2-1; 9 bases are a match to TRBD2. This CDR3 has 16 amino acids. Germline CDR1 SGHTA, CDR2 FQGTGA. V dropped 5 bases and J dropped 3; count of bases not matched to a gene: 8. The part of the CDR3 DNA that was read is TGTGCCAGCAGCACCCGGGCAGCGGGGGGCTACAATGAG. This gives the protein CASSTRAAGGYNE. The whole CDR3 protein reads CASSTRAAGGYNEQFF. The complete variable domain, with remaining parts taken from reference TRBV7-3 and TRBJ2-1, reads GAGVSQTPSNKVTEKGKYVELRCDPISGHTALYWYRQSLGQGPEFLIYFQGTGAADDSGLPNDRFFAVRPEGSVSTLKIQRTERGDSAVYLCASSTRAAGGYNEQFFGPGTRLTVL.

Comments on this clone: The CDR3 end falls 3 residues outside the read, so it is completed with the germline J gene. This rearrangement joins TRBV5-1 to TRBJ2-1; TRBD1 aligns across 10 bases. J was trimmed by 4 bases and V by 1 base; bases with no gene match: 8. The CDR3 consists of 17 residues. The germline CDR1 and CDR2 sequences are SGHRS and YFSETQ. The DNA read from the CDR3 is TGCGCCAGCAGCTTGAGTAGCGGGACAGGGGTTTACAATGAG. This codes for CASSLSSGTGVYNE. The CDR3 as a whole reads CASSLSSGTGVYNEQFF.

Comments on this clone: Read sequence stops 3 residues before the CDR3 end, and the germline J gene provides the missing end. The chain is built from TRBV11-2 and TRBJ2-3, with D possibly being TRBD2 (5 bases). In germline, CDR1 is SGHAT, CDR2 FQNNGV. Trimming pared 3 bases from V and 2 bases from J, leaving 12 bases between. CDR3 length equals 15 residues. The CDR3 reads CASSFPTRVTDTQYF. CDR3 DNA, as far as it was read: TGTGCCAGCAGCTTTCCGACGAGGGTCACAGATACG.

Concerning this clone: The CDR3 goes on 3 residues after the read ends, and that part is filled in from the germline J gene. The chain employs TRBV5-6 and TRBJ1-4; unclear D gene. The length of the CDR3 is 14 residues. Germline values: CDR1 SGHDT, CDR2 YYEEEE. The V gene lost 4 bases and the J gene lost 4 bases, with 11 bases spanning the gap. The CDR3 reads CASSLGFHNEKLFF. The covered CDR3 bases are TGTGCCAGCAGCCTCGGGTTCCATAATGAAAAA.